The rows below give T cell receptor beta chains drawn from one sample of a study of shared clonotypes between healthy human individuals. Clones were read by immunoSEQ multiplex PCR, and TCRdb kept only the in-frame ones, dropping some. The table records roughly 890,000 clones, 80% to 95% of them present only once. Sequenced sample: naive CD8+ T cells sorted from blood. The receptors here all came from a man aged 25-40 years in good health. The CDR3 runs from the conserved cysteine through the conserved F or W. D genes are given only for firm matches. Only part of the rows carry a size: once, few, many, or a class if the clone is expanded.

V gene: TRBV6-5; J gene: TRBJ2-1; clone size: -; D gene: -; CDR3 DNA: TGTGCCAGCAGTTACAACCACAATGAGCAGTTCTTC; CDR3 protein: CASSYNHNEQFF
V gene: TRBV5-5; J gene: TRBJ1-5; clone size: -; D gene: -; CDR3 DNA: TGTGCCAGCAGCTTGGTTGATACCGGATTTCAGCCCCAGCATTTT; CDR3 protein: CASSLVDTGFQPQHF
V gene: TRBV27; J gene: TRBJ2-7; clone size: -; D gene: TRBD2; CDR3 DNA: TGTGCCAGCCCCACTACTAGCGGGAGCGGTGTAAGCTCGGGTAAGAGCTCCTACGAGCAGTACTTC; CDR3 protein: CASPTTSGSGVSSGKSSYEQYF
V gene: TRBV4-1; J gene: TRBJ2-3; clone size: -; D gene: -; CDR3 DNA: TGCGCCAGCAGCCCCGGAGGGACTAGCACAGATACGCAGTATTTT; CDR3 protein: CASSPGGTSTDTQYF
V gene: TRBV7-9; J gene: TRBJ2-7; clone size: -; D gene: -; CDR3 DNA: TGTGCCAGCAGCGCGGAGACTAGTATTCCCGAGCAGTACTTC; CDR3 protein: CASSAETSIPEQYF
V gene: TRBV19; J gene: TRBJ2-1; clone size: -; D gene: TRBD2; CDR3 DNA: TGTGCCAGTAGTATCGCGGGAGTCAATGAGCAGTTCTTC; CDR3 protein: CASSIAGVNEQFF
V gene: TRBV11-2; J gene: TRBJ2-1; clone size: -; D gene: -; CDR3 DNA: TGTGCCAGCAGCTTAATATCGCAGAACAATGAGCAGTTCTTC; CDR3 protein: CASSLISQNNEQFF
V gene: TRBV4-1; J gene: TRBJ2-1; clone size: -; D gene: -; CDR3 DNA: TGCGCCAGCAGCCAAGAAGCTAACAATGAGCAGTTCTTC; CDR3 protein: CASSQEANNEQFF
V gene: TRBV7-2; J gene: TRBJ2-7; clone size: -; D gene: TRBD1; CDR3 DNA: TGTGCCAGCAGCTTAGGGACAGGGCCCCCCCACGAGCAGTACTTC; CDR3 protein: CASSLGTGPPHEQYF
V gene: TRBV19; J gene: TRBJ2-3; clone size: -; D gene: TRBD2; CDR3 DNA: TGTGCCAGTAGTCGGGCTAGCGGGAGTATCGCAGATACGCAGTATTTT; CDR3 protein: CASSRASGSIADTQYF
V gene: TRBV7-9; J gene: TRBJ2-7; clone size: -; D gene: TRBD1; CDR3 DNA: TGTGCCAGCAGCGATCACTCCGGGACAGGCTACGAGCAGTACTTC; CDR3 protein: CASSDHSGTGYEQYF
V gene: TRBV7-9; J gene: TRBJ1-2; clone size: -; D gene: -; CDR3 DNA: TGTGCCAGCAGCGCACCCCCCGGGACTGACTATAACTATGGCTACACCTTC; CDR3 protein: CASSAPPGTDYNYGYTF
V gene: TRBV11-2; J gene: TRBJ2-7; clone size: -; D gene: TRBD2; CDR3 DNA: TGTGCCAGCAGCTTAAGACTAGCGGGAGGCTCCTACGAGCAGTACTTC; CDR3 protein: CASSLRLAGGSYEQYF
V gene: TRBV4-1; J gene: TRBJ2-7; clone size: -; D gene: -; CDR3 DNA: TGCGCCAGCAGCCAAGTAAAGGGAACCTACGAGCAGTACTTC; CDR3 protein: CASSQVKGTYEQYF
V gene: TRBV6-1; J gene: TRBJ2-7; clone size: -; D gene: TRBD1; CDR3 DNA: TGTGCCAGCAGTGAAGGGACAGGGCTTAAGTACGAGCAGTACTTC; CDR3 protein: CASSEGTGLKYEQYF
V gene: TRBV7-9; J gene: TRBJ2-7; clone size: -; D gene: TRBD2; CDR3 DNA: TGTGCCAGCACCGGGGGGGGCAGGCACTCCTACGAGCAGTACTTC; CDR3 protein: CASTGGGRHSYEQYF
V gene: TRBV27; J gene: TRBJ1-2; clone size: -; D gene: -; CDR3 DNA: TGTGCCAGCAGTCCCAGGGGCGGGCCTTATGGCTACACCTTC; CDR3 protein: CASSPRGGPYGYTF
V gene: TRBV10-1; J gene: TRBJ2-7; clone size: -; D gene: TRBD1; CDR3 DNA: TGCGCCAGCGGAGACAGGGTCGGGCGGGACGAGCAGTACTTC; CDR3 protein: CASGDRVGRDEQYF
V gene: TRBV7-9; J gene: TRBJ2-5; clone size: -; D gene: -; CDR3 DNA: TGTGCCAGCAGCTTAGTCACGGGAGTAAGGGAGACCCAGTACTTC; CDR3 protein: CASSLVTGVRETQYF
V gene: TRBV27; J gene: TRBJ2-7; clone size: -; D gene: -; CDR3 DNA: TGTGCCAGCAGCTTTGAGGGCTCCTACGAGCAGTACTTC; CDR3 protein: CASSFEGSYEQYF
V gene: TRBV4-3; J gene: TRBJ1-5; clone size: -; D gene: TRBD1; CDR3 DNA: TGCGCCAGCAGCCAAGAACAGGGGTTGGGTCAGCCCCAGCATTTT; CDR3 protein: CASSQEQGLGQPQHF
V gene: TRBV28; J gene: TRBJ2-1; clone size: once; D gene: -; CDR3 DNA: TGTGCCAGCAGTTCACCCCCGCCCCGGGACCTCTACAATGAGCAGTTCTTC; CDR3 protein: CASSSPPPRDLYNEQFF
V gene: TRBV9; J gene: TRBJ2-1; clone size: -; D gene: -; CDR3 DNA: TGTGCCAGCAGCGTAAGGTTGGGAGGGACAACTGCCTACAATGAGCAGTTCTTC; CDR3 protein: CASSVRLGGTTAYNEQFF
V gene: TRBV27; J gene: TRBJ2-7; clone size: -; D gene: -; CDR3 DNA: TGTGCCAGCAGATCAATCTCAGGGTTGGGCATCTACGAGCAGTACTTC; CDR3 protein: CASRSISGLGIYEQYF
V gene: TRBV14; J gene: TRBJ2-3; clone size: -; D gene: TRBD1; CDR3 DNA: TGTGCCAGCAGCCACCCTGAGGGGGCGGACGCCTTCACAGATACGCAGTATTTT; CDR3 protein: CASSHPEGADAFTDTQYF
V gene: TRBV11-2; J gene: TRBJ2-2; clone size: -; D gene: -; CDR3 DNA: TGTGCCAGCAGCATTAGCGTGAGCACCGGGGAGCTGTTTTTT; CDR3 protein: CASSISVSTGELFF
V gene: TRBV11-2; J gene: TRBJ2-7; clone size: -; D gene: TRBD2; CDR3 DNA: TGTGCCAGCACCAGGAGAAGCGGGAGCTCCTACGAGCAGTACTTC; CDR3 protein: CASTRRSGSSYEQYF
V gene: TRBV30; J gene: TRBJ2-7; clone size: -; D gene: -; CDR3 DNA: TGTGCCTGGAGTAAGATGCAGGAGATTTCCTACGAGCAGTACTTC; CDR3 protein: CAWSKMQEISYEQYF
V gene: TRBV7-8; J gene: TRBJ2-1; clone size: -; D gene: TRBD2; CDR3 DNA: TGTGCCAGCAGCTTAGGCTTAGCGGGCGGATACTACAATGAGCAGTTCTTC; CDR3 protein: CASSLGLAGGYYNEQFF
V gene: TRBV7-3; J gene: TRBJ2-3; clone size: -; D gene: TRBD2; CDR3 DNA: TGTGCCAGCAGCCCCAGTAGCGGGACGACAGATACGCAGTATTTT; CDR3 protein: CASSPSSGTTDTQYF
V gene: TRBV27; J gene: TRBJ2-3; clone size: once; D gene: TRBD2; CDR3 DNA: TGTGCCAGCAGTTTCCTAGCGGGAACAGATACGCAGTATTTT; CDR3 protein: CASSFLAGTDTQYF
V gene: TRBV16; J gene: TRBJ2-7; clone size: -; D gene: TRBD2; CDR3 DNA: TGTGCCAGCAGCCAAACTAGCGGGACCCCGCAGTACTTC; CDR3 protein: CASSQTSGTPQYF
V gene: TRBV7-9; J gene: TRBJ2-7; clone size: -; D gene: -; CDR3 DNA: TGTGCCAGCAGCTTAGCCAGCGGGACATACGAGCAGTACTTC; CDR3 protein: CASSLASGTYEQYF
V gene: TRBV30; J gene: TRBJ2-7; clone size: -; D gene: TRBD1; CDR3 DNA: TGTGCCTGGAGTGACAGGGGGCTAGGTGGGCAGTACTTC; CDR3 protein: CAWSDRGLGGQYF
V gene: TRBV2; J gene: TRBJ2-7; clone size: -; D gene: -; CDR3 DNA: TGTGCCAGCGGGTACGAGCAGTACTTC; CDR3 protein: CASGYEQYF
V gene: TRBV15; J gene: TRBJ1-3; clone size: few; D gene: -; CDR3 DNA: TGTGCCACCAGCAGAGATCAAGGGGCAGGGAGTGGAAACACCATATATTTT; CDR3 protein: CATSRDQGAGSGNTIYF
V gene: TRBV27; J gene: TRBJ2-1; clone size: -; D gene: TRBD2; CDR3 DNA: TGTGCCAGCAGTTTATCTGCTAGCGGGAGGTACAATGAGCAGTTCTTC; CDR3 protein: CASSLSASGRYNEQFF
V gene: TRBV29-1; J gene: TRBJ1-5; clone size: -; D gene: -; CDR3 DNA: TGCAGCGTTCAGAACGGGACGCTGGATCAGCCCCAGCATTTT; CDR3 protein: CSVQNGTLDQPQHF
V gene: TRBV2; J gene: TRBJ2-7; clone size: -; D gene: -; CDR3 DNA: TGTGCCAGCAGACCCACTAGTAGACTCTACGAGCAGTACTTC; CDR3 protein: CASRPTSRLYEQYF
V gene: TRBV6-5; J gene: TRBJ2-1; clone size: -; D gene: -; CDR3 DNA: TGTGCCAGCAGTTACGGGCAGGGTTGGTTCTTC; CDR3 protein: CASSYGQGWFF